Sequencing of this T cell receptor beta chain was carried out in a study of T cells in Graves' hyperthyroidism and ophthalmopathy. Findings and caveats of the study: Ophthalmopathy was model-predicted a median about 6 months pre-onset. Ophthalmopathy and stable hyperthyroidism were told apart by a 13 V-J model.

A lack of ophthalmopathy progression within 18 months defined stable Graves' hyperthyroidism. As regards this clonotype: The antigen is undetermined.

TCR beta CDR3 regions were amplified from RNA. First-round RT-PCR with HTBI primers amplified the TCR CDR3 region. TCRdb independently ran MiXCR on the multiplex PCR reads; one entry per CDR3 protein. The table includes 40,000 to 60,000 distinct CDR3 sequences, around 55% detected once. Sequenced sample: peripheral blood or thyroid tissue (not recorded which). The receptor was isolated from a young man with Graves' hyperthyroidism.

DNA of the CDR3: TGCAGCCCTGGCGGGGGACGGACGAACACTGAAGCTTTCTTT. This encodes CSPGGGRTNTEAFF. The chain has TRBV29-1 and TRBJ1-1; D perhaps matches TRBD1 (5 bases). This CDR3 spans 14 amino acids. V was pared by 8 bases and J by 1 base, with 17 bases between. Germline CDR1 SQVTM, CDR2 ANQGSEA.